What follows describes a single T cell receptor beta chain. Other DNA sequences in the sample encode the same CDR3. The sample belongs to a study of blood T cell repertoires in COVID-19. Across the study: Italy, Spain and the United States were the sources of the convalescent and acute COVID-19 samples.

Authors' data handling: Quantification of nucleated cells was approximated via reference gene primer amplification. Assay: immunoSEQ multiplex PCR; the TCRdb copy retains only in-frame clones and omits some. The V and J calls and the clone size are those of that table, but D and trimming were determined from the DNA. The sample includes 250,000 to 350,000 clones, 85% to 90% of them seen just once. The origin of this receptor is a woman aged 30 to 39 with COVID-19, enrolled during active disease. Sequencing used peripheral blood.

The CDR3 sequence is CASSRGQGNTEAFF. Written as DNA, the CDR3 is TGCGCCAGCAGCCGGGGACAGGGGAACACTGAAGCTTTCTTT. The chain carries TRBV5-1 and TRBJ1-1; TRBD1 matches 9 bases. Germline V CDR1 and CDR2: SGHRS, YFSETQ. The CDR3 length is 14 residues. V lost 4 bases to trimming and J lost 1 base; unmatched junction nucleotides: 2.